This record covers a single TCR beta chain. Germline values: CDR1 LNHDA, CDR2 SQIVND (reference sequence). V gave up 3 bases and J gave up 0 bases, with 8 bases separating them. This CDR3 has 14 amino acids. The data originate from a study of control samples from healthy donors and cancer patients. The data were produced by immunoSEQ multiplex PCR, yet TCRdb's version contains in-frame clones alone and is incomplete. This table holds about 160,000 clones, 94% found once. The chain combines TRBV19 with TRBJ1-2; D unresolved. This TCR came from a woman in her thirties or forties in good health. What was sequenced was blood. This CDR3 is CASSIRGSNYGYTF. The DNA of the CDR3 is TGTGCCAGTAGTATTCGGGGTTCTAACTATGGCTACACCTTC.